This TCR beta chain is from a study of OX40 agonist ivuxolimab in advanced cancers. Looking at the study overall: The costimulatory receptor OX40 (CD134) was targeted by ivuxolimab, a fully human IgG2 agonistic monoclonal antibody. Intravenous ivuxolimab was administered to patients every 2 weeks at six dose levels: 0.01, 0.1, 0.3, 1.5, 3 and 10 mg/kg. Among the roughly 50 dose-escalation patients, 19 had hepatocellular carcinoma, 15 or so melanoma, 9 renal cell carcinoma and 9 head and neck cancer. In the dose-escalation cohort, 75% to 85% of patients were male, and the mean age was 60 years with a range of roughly 20 to 85. Patients were allowed to have had prior anti-PD-1, anti-PD-L1 or anti-CTLA-4 therapy, and around 40% of the dose-escalation patients had previously received checkpoint inhibitors. Partial responses were achieved by three dose-escalation patients, of whom one had hepatocellular carcinoma and two had cutaneous melanoma. The point of sequencing TCRbeta in the periphery was to test whether ivuxolimab changed TCR sequence diversity and drove clonal T-cell expansion. The monotherapy dose-escalation portion (N ≈ 56 patients) of the phase I ivuxolimab trial is reported in the paper.

The germline V and J ends show losses of 10 bases and 1 base respectively, and no gene match explains 7 bases of the junction. The germline V gene provides CDR1 ENHRY and CDR2 SYGVKD. Reading from cysteine to phenylalanine, the CDR3 counts 14 amino acids. This entry keeps only the CDR3 DNA: 42 bases, framed from base 1. Genomic DNA was isolated from the sorted cells so that the TCRbeta CDR3 region could be sequenced. The immunoSEQ Assay was used to sequence the TCRbeta CDR3 regions. The table was pulled from immuneACCESS by TCRdb, which kept in-frame rearrangements only. Such tables lose some clones; where checked, under half of the loss comes from unresolved V genes, and the rest has no known cause. This sample comprises more than 20,000 clones, 70% to 90% of them detected only once. The ten biggest clones cover 20% to 30% of the sample. The paper's findings and limits, for the study overall: The antigen specificity of the peripheral T cells that underwent clonal expansion was not determined. In the 0.1-3.0 mg/kg groups, partial responders were among the patients with the lowest normalized peripheral clonal expansion, particularly in CD8+ T cells. At doses of 0.1 to 3.0 mg/kg, clonal expansion of both CD4+ and CD8+ blood T cells was observed from baseline to week 6. After ivuxolimab, CD8+ T cells had more expanded clones than CD4+ T cells on average. Low levels of normalized T-cell clonal expansion were also seen in some patients who did not respond.

Patients with autoimmune disease history or receiving systemic immunosuppression were excluded from the trial. Peripheral blood for TCR sequencing was collected from all dose cohorts at baseline, on cycle 4 day 1, and on cycle 7 day 1. The samples were drawn from a first-in-human, open-label, multicenter phase I dose-escalation trial of ivuxolimab. The trial enrolled adults with locally advanced or metastatic head and neck squamous cell, hepatocellular, melanoma or renal cell carcinoma. CD4+ and CD8+ T cells were sorted separately from peripheral blood before TCR sequencing. Of note for this clone: This receptor's antigen is unknown. There are no base qualities to consult, and no much larger clone falls within one base.

Sequenced material: CD4+ or CD8+ T cells sorted from blood, taken in a trial of the OX40 agonist ivuxolimab. The sequence is built from TRBV10-3 and TRBJ2-5; TRBD1 matches 9 bases in the middle. The receptor was isolated from an adult with an advanced solid tumor such as melanoma, head and neck, liver or kidney cancer. In nucleotides, the sequence is TGTGCCACCTCGGACAGGGGAAGCCAAGAGACCCAGTACTTC. This translates into CATSDRGSQETQYF.